This entry lists 4 T cell receptor beta chains sequenced from one sample in a study of blood T cell repertoires in COVID-19 (dated by TCRdb to about 2020). Library preparation was by the immunoSEQ multiplex PCR assay. Imported from immuneACCESS, the table was reduced by TCRdb to in-frame sequences with V and J called. These copies leave out some clones; in studies compared against another copy, an unresolved V gene accounts for under half, and the cause of the remainder is not known. The sample contains some 160,000 clones, around 80% of them found a single time. 3% to 4% of the sample lies in the top ten. The sequencing input was PBMCs or T cells enriched from blood (not recorded which). Receptor source: a woman aged 60-75 years who had recovered from COVID-19.

The CDR3 spells CAIPLGQGDGYTF. The CDR3 DNA is TGTGCCATCCCATTAGGACAGGGAGATGGCTACACCTTC. The chain links TRBV12-3 or TRBV12-4 to TRBJ1-2, with 8 nucleotides matching TRBD1. The CDR3 runs 13 residues. J gave up 6 bases and V 10 bases, and 10 bases lay outside the gene matches.

J is TRBJ1-1 and V is TRBV13, with TRBD1 matching 11 bases. Trimming removed 5 bases from V and 4 bases from J; junction bases left unmatched: 6. CDR1 PRHDT and CDR2 FYEKMQ come from the germline V gene (reference sequence). This CDR3 spans 15 amino acids. Here the CDR3 reads CASSERTGGITEAFF. CDR3 nucleotide sequence: TGTGCCAGCAGCGAGAGGACAGGGGGCATCACTGAAGCTTTCTTT. Supplemented by reference TRBV13 and TRBJ1-1, the full variable domain reads AAGVIQSPRHLIKEKRETATLKCYPIPRHDTVYWYQQGPGQDPQFLISFYEKMQSDKGSIPDRFSAQQFSDYHSELNMSSLELGDSALYFCASSERTGGITEAFFGQGTRLTVV.

The chain employs TRBV3-1 (or the pseudogene TRBV3-2) and TRBJ2-3; tentatively, D is TRBD2 (7 bases). Germline CDR1 is LGHDT and CDR2 is YNNKEL (reference sequence). V was trimmed by 2 bases and J by 0 bases, leaving 12 bases between them. This CDR3 region has 16 residues. Here the CDR3 DNA reads TGTGCCAGCAGCCAATTGGGGGGGCTAAGCACAGATACGCAGTATTTT. It translates to CASSQLGGLSTDTQYF.

The chain combines TRBV19 with TRBJ1-4; a possible D gene is TRBD1 (5 bases). V lost 3 bases, J lost 3 bases, and 8 bases lay in between. This CDR3 is 14 amino acids long. The germline CDR1 and CDR2 sequences are LNHDA and SQIVND (reference sequence). The CDR3 reads CASSIPGSNEKLFF. The CDR3 DNA reads TGTGCCAGTAGTATCCCAGGGTCTAATGAAAAACTGTTTTTT.